Presented here are 5 T cell receptor beta chains from one specimen sequenced in a study of cytotoxic CD8 clonotypes in ibrutinib-treated CLL. The assay was immunoSEQ multiplex PCR, and TCRdb's table has in-frame clones only and misses some. Here the sample spans hundreds of thousands of clones, 60% to 80% being singletons. The sample consisted of PBMCs, taken after 36 months of ibrutinib treatment. Every receptor here comes from a human donor with chronic lymphocytic leukemia.

The V call is TRBV11-3, the J call TRBJ2-4, with TRBD2 as a possible D gene (6 bases). Germline V gene data show CDR1 as SGHNT and CDR2 as YENEEA. The ends were cut back, 4 bases at V and 0 bases at J, with 13 bases in the middle. The CDR3 has 16 residues. This CDR3 is CASSSRDFLAKNIQYF. The CDR3 nucleotides read TGTGCCAGCAGCTCGCGGGACTTCCTAGCCAAAAACATTCAGTACTTC.

The chain recombines TRBV29-1 with TRBJ1-4, with D unclear. V dropped 6 bases and J dropped 7 bases, with 9 bases sitting between them. The CDR3 length is 11 residues. Germline CDR1 and CDR2: SQVTM and ANQGSEA. The CDR3 loop reads CSVGTPEKLFF. The DNA of the CDR3 is TGCAGCGTCGGTACCCCTGAAAAACTGTTTTTT.

This chain uses TRBV18 with TRBJ2-2; D ambiguous. The CDR3 totals 15 residues. The V gene's germline CDR1 is KGHSH and CDR2 LQKENI. V gave up 1 base and J gave up 2 bases, with 8 bases separating them. CDR3 bases: TGTGCCAGCTCACCACTGGGGTTTAACACCGGGGAGCTGTTTTTT. It encodes CASSPLGFNTGELFF.

The chain carries TRBV5-6 and TRBJ1-1, with D possibly matching TRBD1 (5 bases). The germline V gene has CDR1 SGHDT and CDR2 YYEEEE. The CDR3 covers 13 residues. Trimming pared 0 bases from V and 10 bases from J, leaving 13 bases between. CDR3 amino acids: CASSLAGSVSAFF. CDR3 bases: TGTGCCAGCAGCTTGGCAGGGTCGGTCTCAGCTTTCTTT.

The V call is TRBV7-3, the J call TRBJ2-3; 9 positions match TRBD1. Germline V CDR1 and CDR2: SGHTA, FQGTGA. Germline trimming cut 5 bases from V and 3 bases from J; bases unmatched to any gene: 12. This CDR3 comprises 17 residues. CDR3 residues: CASSPGQGVLGTDTQYF. The CDR3 DNA follows: TGTGCCAGCAGCCCGGGACAGGGCGTTCTCGGTACAGATACGCAGTATTTT.